This T cell receptor beta chain stems from a study of T cell repertoires in cytomegalovirus infection. Study observations and caveats: Summed frequency of public TCR beta families distinguished CMV carriers with the relevant HLA. Clonotype analysis showed dominance of the ex vivo response by HLA-C-restricted CMV-specific TCR beta clonotypes.

The CDR3 contains 16 residues. Germline values: CDR1 MGHRA, CDR2 YSYEKL. The V end was cut by 0 bases, the J end by 0 bases, with 11 bases between. This clonotype appeared a few times. Antigen unknown. TCRdb used MiXCR to reprocess the reads, holding one entry per CDR3 protein. The sample has 150,000 to 200,000 distinct CDR3 sequences, 28% seen once. The source material was PBMCs. The rearrangement links TRBV4-1 to TRBJ1-1, with a tentative D call TRBD1 (6 bases). The TCR comes from a human donor in good health (CMV status not recorded). Some clones in this sample may be carry-over from other donors' samples. The CDR3 sequence is CASSQEAGTMNTEAFF. In DNA form, the CDR3 reads TGCGCCAGCAGCCAAGAGGCAGGGACAATGAACACTGAAGCTTTCTTT.